A selection of T cell receptor beta chains follows, all from one sample in a study of blood T cell repertoires in COVID-19. The repertoire was sequenced with immunoSEQ multiplex PCR; TCRdb's copy has only in-frame clones and lacks some. The table shows approximately 150,000 clones, with almost 80% occurring only once. Source material: peripheral blood. The receptors shown here come from a man aged 45-65 years with active or convalescent COVID-19. Both conserved end residues are part of each CDR3. A D gene is named only where the DNA matches it firmly. Some rows mark clone size as missing; the rest say once, few, many or name a class of expanded clone.

clone_size | j_call | v_call | d_call | cdr3_aa | cdr3_nt
. | TRBJ2-5 | TRBV10-1 | . | CASSFSSGETQYF | TGCGCCAGCAGTTTTAGCAGTGGAGAGACCCAGTACTTC
. | TRBJ1-1 | TRBV18 | . | CASSPAQGRTEAFF | TGTGCCAGCTCACCTGCCCAGGGAAGGACTGAAGCTTTCTTT
. | TRBJ2-2 | TRBV11-2 | TRBD2 | CASSSRTRLAENTGELFF | TGTGCCAGCAGCTCAAGAACCCGACTAGCGGAGAACACCGGGGAGCTGTTTTTT
. | TRBJ2-7 | TRBV7-3 | TRBD2 | CASSPGHGEREPYEQYF | TGTGCCAGCAGCCCAGGACATGGAGAGCGGGAACCCTACGAGCAGTACTTC
. | TRBJ2-3 | TRBV15 | TRBD2 | CATSREIAGGPDTQYF | TGTGCCACCAGCAGAGAAATAGCGGGAGGCCCAGATACGCAGTATTTT
. | TRBJ1-2 | TRBV6-1 | . | CASSDPGRGNYGRTF | TGTGCCAGCAGTGACCCGGGACGGGGGAACTATGGTCGAACCTTC
. | TRBJ2-5 | TRBV20-1 | . | CGAGGETQYF | TGCGGGGCAGGGGGGGAGACCCAGTACTTC
. | TRBJ1-1 | TRBV7-9 | . | CASSLPGQQNTEAFF | TGTGCCAGCAGCTTACCGGGACAACAGAACACTGAAGCTTTCTTT
. | TRBJ1-3 | TRBV4-1 | TRBD1 | CASSPGTAYSGNTIYF | TGCGCCAGCAGTCCCGGGACAGCCTACTCTGGAAACACCATATATTTT
. | TRBJ1-1 | TRBV27 | TRBD1 | CASRGTGGAFF | TGTGCCAGCAGAGGGACAGGAGGAGCTTTCTTT
. | TRBJ2-1 | TRBV5-6 | . | CASSLFLLRGGEQFF | TGTGCCAGCAGCTTGTTTTTACTAAGGGGTGGTGAGCAGTTCTTC
. | TRBJ1-3 | TRBV7-8 | TRBD1 | CASSLAGQVRRSRSGNTIYF | TGTGCCAGCAGCTTAGCCGGACAGGTACGCCGCTCTCGCTCTGGAAACACCATATATTTT
. | TRBJ1-2 | TRBV19 | . | CASSPPAELYYGYTF | TGTGCCAGTAGTCCCCCCGCGGAACTTTATTATGGCTACACCTTC
few | TRBJ2-7 | TRBV29-1 | TRBD2 | CSVVGGTSGSTYEQYF | TGCAGCGTTGTGGGGGGGACTAGCGGGAGCACCTACGAGCAGTACTTC
. | TRBJ2-5 | TRBV5-1 | TRBD2 | CASSWTSGKAVETQYF | TGCGCCAGCAGCTGGACTAGCGGGAAGGCGGTGGAGACCCAGTACTTC
. | TRBJ2-2 | TRBV29-1 | . | CSVDPGISGELFF | TGCAGCGTTGATCCTGGCATCTCCGGGGAGCTGTTTTTT
. | TRBJ1-3 | TRBV2 | TRBD1 | CASSGDRGNSGNTIYF | TGTGCCAGCAGTGGGGACAGGGGAAACTCTGGAAACACCATATATTTT